What follows describes a single T cell receptor beta chain. Antigen: not known. This sample is drawn from a study of T cells in localized non-small cell lung cancer. General study results and limits: When the top 100 tumor clones were examined, a median approximately 59 of them also appeared in the adjacent lung, which was paired and uninvolved. Only one tumor region went through sequencing, so heterogeneity may still be there.

Trimming took off 7 bases at V and 2 bases at J, with 11 bases between the two ends. Germline V lookup: CDR1 MNHEY, CDR2 SVGAGI. The CDR3 length is 13 residues. The protocol was immunoSEQ multiplex PCR, while the TCRdb copy is restricted to in-frame clones and leaves out a portion. The profile covers tens of thousands of clones, with roughly 91% appearing a single time and around 20% taken by the ten largest. The clonotype originates from a woman aged 40-75 years with stage I squamous cell lung carcinoma. This chain connects TRBV6-5 to TRBJ1-1, with D unclear. Sequenced here: peripheral blood, sampled before any cancer treatment. The CDR3: CASTGRRNTEAFF. The DNA of the CDR3 is TGTGCCAGCACAGGACGGCGTAACACTGAAGCTTTCTTT.